The sequence of this TCR beta chain was determined in a study of shared clonotypes between healthy human individuals. Profiling relied on immunoSEQ multiplex PCR, and the TCRdb table lists in-frame clones only, not all of them. The table includes some 2,100,000 clones, roughly 91% detected once. For this clone: The target antigen is unknown. Compared with germline, one end of the junction differs, possibly owing to a read error.

Study outcomes and limitations: Clonotypes which were not shared had lower generation probabilities than clonotypes that all four donors shared. The sharing of roughly 5% of naive CD4 clonotypes was seen across a few donors.

This CDR3 has 10 residues. Per germline, CDR1 GTSNPN and CDR2 SVGIG (reference sequence). Naivety among CD8 cells was defined by CD45RO negativity and positive CCR7 selection, thereby excluding terminally differentiated effector memory CD45RA+ cells. This receptor was identified in a man aged 18 to 30 in good health. Some clones in this sample may be carry-over from other donors' samples. The sample taken for sequencing was naive CD8+ T cells from PBMCs. The J gene is TRBJ2-1, the V gene TRBV30; maybe TRBD2 (7 bases). The CDR3 nucleotides read TGTGCCTGGGGAGGGGGACTAAAGATCTTC. Translated, it gives CAWGGGLKIF. The complete variable domain, with remaining parts taken from reference TRBV30 and TRBJ2-1, reads SQTIHQWPATLVQPVGSPLSLECTVEGTSNPNLYWYRQAAGRGLQLLFYSVGIGQISSEVPQNLSASRPQDRQFILSSKKLLLSDSGFYLCAWGGGLKIFGPGTRLTVL.